This T cell receptor beta chain was recorded in a study of regulatory T cells in long-lasting Graves disease (dated by TCRdb to the early 2020s). For the study in its entirety: Antithyroid drugs had been taken for less than 3 months by newly diagnosed Graves' disease patients. Persistent Graves' disease patients were compared with newly diagnosed Graves' disease patients by peripheral blood TCR sequencing and RNA sequencing. The study was registered as a clinical trial and conducted in China. TCR sequencing covered about 13 persistent and 20 or so newly diagnosed Graves' disease patients, some 33 samples in total. The paper's findings and limits, for the study overall: Preferential use of TRBV28, TRBJ1-2 and TRBJ2-5 was observed in persistent disease, whereas TRBV20-1 and TRBJ2-1 were favored in newly diagnosed disease. The authors noted that the small sample size was a limitation that may lower accuracy. Persistent patients shared more public clonotypes among themselves (around 3,000) than newly diagnosed patients did (roughly 920). Lower TCR Shannon entropy and fewer highly expanded clones were observed in persistent Graves' disease patients than in newly diagnosed patients, which suggested clonal expansion. Because the primary lesion, thyroid tissue, could not be accessed, the study looked at peripheral blood alone. Sequencing and analysis were restricted to the TCR beta chain.

In the germline V gene (reference sequence), CDR1 corresponds to DFQATT and CDR2 to SNEGSKA. The CDR3 sequence holds 14 residues, the cysteine and phenylalanine included. Only CDR3 DNA is held: 42 bases, read in frame from base 1. V is trimmed back by 5 bases and J by 1 base, and the junction contains 6 bases that no gene match accounts for. The sample's time point label, decoded: newly diagnosed GD, antithyroid drugs for less than 3 months. RNA was extracted from PBMCs in TRIzol for both TCR sequencing and RNA sequencing. The diagnosis of Graves' disease was made according to American Thyroid Association guidelines. Recruitment of patients was carried out at an endocrinology department in Xi'an, China. Each patient gave roughly 8.4 milliliters of peripheral blood, collected in an EDTA anticoagulant tube. Ficoll Paque Plus density gradient separation was used to isolate PBMCs, and no further T cell sorting was performed. An Agilent 2100 Bioanalyzer and agarose gel were used to check RNA quality, while a NanoDrop 2000 measured RNA concentration.

Library creation used multiplex PCR. The instrument given in TCRdb is Illumina HiSeq 4000. iRepertoire HTBI primers and Arm-PCR amplification of CDR3 regions were used to construct TCR beta libraries. Gel purification was performed on PCR products prior to sequencing. The original methods were these. Across samples, roughly 60 TRBV and roughly 15 TRBJ segments were identified and used for gene usage analysis of CDR3 amino acid clonotypes. Filtered high-quality paired reads were merged into contigs using COPE and FqMerger. BLAST was used to align contigs to IMGT TRBV, TRBD and TRBJ reference genes, with CDR3 defined following IMGT. Any clonotype with a frequency above 0.1% was classified as a highly expanded clone. Shannon entropy served as the measure of repertoire diversity, while the Gini coefficient captured V-J evenness. A clonotype found in more than one individual was treated as public. Clones were called with MiXCR by TCRdb after fastp trimmed the public reads at Q25, and only in-frame beta chains were retained. Each CDR3 protein gets just one entry, which takes the most common genes and DNA from the rows behind it. The V and J calls come from TCRdb's annotation, not from the publication. Counted in this sample were about 610,000 distinct CDR3 sequences; roughly 15% of them appeared once. The top ten constitute about 12% of the sample.

About this clonotype itself: No cognate antigen has been identified for it. No much larger clone is present one base from it, and per-base qualities are unavailable.

Separately, the same data were catalogued under a study of T cells in Graves' hyperthyroidism and ophthalmopathy. The second source states: Graves' hyperthyroidism was defined as stable when no progression to ophthalmopathy occurred over 18 months of follow-up. Hyperthyroidism patients were newly diagnosed, with disease duration under 2 months, and aged 18 to 65 years. Exclusion was applied to patients with uncontrolled infections, other autoimmune diseases, pregnancy or lactation. Diagnoses were established on the basis of clinical symptoms, serum thyroxine and TRAb, thyroid ultrasound, and orbital computed tomography. A first-round RT-PCR of the TCR CDR3 used the HTBI primer set with the Qiagen OneStep RT-PCR kit. Blood samples also contained most of the expanded thyroid clonotypes (frequency above 0.001), which suggests that blood repertoires may reflect thyroid immune responses. A model built on a 13 V-J signature distinguished ophthalmopathy from stable hyperthyroidism, reaching roughly 88% sensitivity and under 84% specificity in cross-validation and 80%/75% in testing. In validation, progression to ophthalmopathy was predicted by the model with 70.59% sensitivity and 72.22% specificity, a median of approximately 6.5 months before onset. A discovery cohort of about a hundred patients, about 40 with Graves' ophthalmopathy and approximately 57 with stable Graves' hyperthyroidism, was used to find distinguishing TCR V-J signatures. Prospective prediction of ophthalmopathy was tested in an independent validation cohort consisting of 18 to 20 hyperthyroidism patients and around 16 patients who later progressed to ophthalmopathy. The roughly 100 discovery patients were randomly divided into training and test sets at a 7:3 ratio. In addition, the study compared T-cell repertoires in thyroid tissue and in blood from five to seven Graves' hyperthyroidism patients. After sampling, hyperthyroidism patients received methimazole starting at 30 mg daily, and ophthalmopathy patients received high-dose intravenous methylprednisolone. Libraries were constructed in a second round of multiplex PCR, after which size selection and purification were carried out. Paired-end sequencing of the libraries was performed with 100 bp reads on an Illumina HiSeq2000. SOAPnuke was used to process the raw data, throwing out any read that contained adapters or uncalled bases, had a mean Phred below 15, or lacked an exact constant-primer or identifier match. COPE v1.2.5 was used to merge the high-quality paired reads, and each unique nucleotide sequence was defined as a clonotype. Clonotypes were aligned to IMGT TRBV, TRBD and TRBJ reference segments using MiTCR v1.1. The analysis was restricted to V-J combinations with a frequency above 0.0001, which together covered just over 98% of the repertoires. A TCS score was defined as the ratio between F50 (clonal expansion) and ExV (chaos), using BLOSUM62-based TCRdist between CDR3 peptides within each V-J. Welch's t-statistics and random forest reduced fewer than 550 V-J features to 13, which were used in a naive Bayes classifier (R e1071). No statistical method was used to set the sample size in advance, and investigators knew the group allocation. The paper describes TCR Vbeta CDR3 sequencing of about 140 peripheral blood samples, made up of under 50 ophthalmopathy patients, 70 to 75 hyperthyroidism patients and roughly 17 progressor patients.

Rearrangement joined TRBV20-1 to TRBJ2-3, and 7 junction bases match TRBD2. The TCR comes from a man younger than 30 with Graves disease. Donor details come from another sample of the same person, matched by shared clones. Sequences were derived from peripheral blood mononuclear cells (PBMCs), sampled at new diagnosis, from a patient treated with antithyroid drugs. Read as DNA, the sequence is TGCAGTGCTCCTCGGGGGAGGGGCACAGATACGCAGTATTTT. Translated, this is CSAPRGRGTDTQYF.